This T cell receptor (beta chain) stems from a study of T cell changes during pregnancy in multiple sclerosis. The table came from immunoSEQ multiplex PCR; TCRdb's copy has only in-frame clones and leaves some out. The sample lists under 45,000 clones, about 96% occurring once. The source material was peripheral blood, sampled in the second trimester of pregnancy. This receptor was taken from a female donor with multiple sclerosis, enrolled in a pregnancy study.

The CDR3 sequence: CSVEGGRGQETQYF. CDR3 bases: TGCAGCGTTGAAGGCGGCAGGGGGCAAGAGACCCAGTACTTC. V gene TRBV29-1 combines with J gene TRBJ2-5, with TRBD1 matching 7 bases. Germline lookup yields CDR1 SQVTM and CDR2 ANQGSEA. V was clipped by 1 base and J by 2 bases; unmatched bases: 4. This CDR3 comprises 14 residues.